This paragraph reports one TCR beta chain. Germline lookup yields CDR1 SGHRS and CDR2 YFSETQ. This CDR3 has 17 residues. Trimming removed 4 bases from V and 6 bases from J; junction bases left unmatched: 14. TCRdb ran MiXCR on the 5' RACE reads and lists one entry per CDR3 protein. This table has some 270,000 distinct CDR3 sequences, 15% to 17% appearing once. This sample was included in a study of T-cell memory formation after mild COVID-19. This clonotype was obtained from an adult woman who had mild COVID-19 (a few samples of this study predate the infection). Cell type and time point are not known. V usage is TRBV5-1 and J usage is TRBJ1-4; 8 positions agree with TRBD1. Sequencing used PBMCs or a T cell subset sorted from them (not recorded which). The CDR3 loop is CASSVDRASREYEKLFF. In nucleotides, the CDR3 is TGCGCCAGCAGCGTGGACAGGGCCTCCCGCGAATATGAAAAACTGTTTTTT.